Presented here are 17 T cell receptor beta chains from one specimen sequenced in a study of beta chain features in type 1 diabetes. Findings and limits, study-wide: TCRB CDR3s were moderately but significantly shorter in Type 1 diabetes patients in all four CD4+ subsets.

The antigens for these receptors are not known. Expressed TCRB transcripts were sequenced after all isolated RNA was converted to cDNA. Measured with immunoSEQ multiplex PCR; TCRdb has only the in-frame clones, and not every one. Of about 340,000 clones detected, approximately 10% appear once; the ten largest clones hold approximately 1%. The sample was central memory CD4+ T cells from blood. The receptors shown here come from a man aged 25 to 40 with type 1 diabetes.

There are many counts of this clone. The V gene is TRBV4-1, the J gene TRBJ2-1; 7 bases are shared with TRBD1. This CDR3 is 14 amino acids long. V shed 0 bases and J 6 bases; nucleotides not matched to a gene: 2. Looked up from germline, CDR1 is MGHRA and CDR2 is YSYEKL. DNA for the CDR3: TGCGCCAGCAGCCAAGAGTACAGGGGCAATGAGCAGTTCTTC. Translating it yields CASSQEYRGNEQFF.

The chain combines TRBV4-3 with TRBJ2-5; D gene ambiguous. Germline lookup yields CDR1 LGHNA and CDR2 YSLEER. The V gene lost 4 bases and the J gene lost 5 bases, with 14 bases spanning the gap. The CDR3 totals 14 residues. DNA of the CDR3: TGCGCCAGCAGCCCCGTATACAGTCCGGAGACCCAGTACTTC. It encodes CASSPVYSPETQYF.

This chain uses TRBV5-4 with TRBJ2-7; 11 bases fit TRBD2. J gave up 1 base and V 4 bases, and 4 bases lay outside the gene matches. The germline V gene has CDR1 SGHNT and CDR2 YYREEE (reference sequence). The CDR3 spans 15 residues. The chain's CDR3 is CASSPSGGLSYEQYF. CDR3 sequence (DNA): TGTGCCAGCAGCCCTAGCGGGGGGCTTTCCTACGAGCAGTACTTC.

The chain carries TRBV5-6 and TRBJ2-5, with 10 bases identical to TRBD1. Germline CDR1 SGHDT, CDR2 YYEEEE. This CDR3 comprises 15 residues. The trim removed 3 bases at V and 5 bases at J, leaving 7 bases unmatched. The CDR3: CASSSEGTGEETQYF. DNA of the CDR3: TGTGCCAGCAGCTCCGAAGGGACAGGGGAGGAGACCCAGTACTTC. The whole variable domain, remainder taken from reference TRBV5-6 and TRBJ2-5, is DAGVTQSPTHLIKTRGQQVTLRCSPKSGHDTVSWYQQALGQGPQFIFQYYEEEERQRGNFPDRFSGHQFPNYSSELNVNALLLGDSALYLCASSSEGTGEETQYFGPGTRLLVL.

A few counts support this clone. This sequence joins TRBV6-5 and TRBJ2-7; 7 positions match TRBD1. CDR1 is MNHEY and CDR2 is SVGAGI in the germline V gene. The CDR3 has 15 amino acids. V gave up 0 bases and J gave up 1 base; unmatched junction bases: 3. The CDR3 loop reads CASSYSRGQSYEQYF. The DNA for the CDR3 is TGTGCCAGCAGTTACTCCAGGGGACAGTCCTACGAGCAGTACTTC.

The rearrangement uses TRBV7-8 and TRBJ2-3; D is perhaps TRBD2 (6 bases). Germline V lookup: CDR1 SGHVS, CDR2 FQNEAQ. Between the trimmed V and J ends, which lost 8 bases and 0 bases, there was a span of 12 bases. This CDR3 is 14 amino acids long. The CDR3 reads CASAAGSSTDTQYF. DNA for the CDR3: TGTGCCAGCGCGGCGGGGTCTAGCACAGATACGCAGTATTTT.

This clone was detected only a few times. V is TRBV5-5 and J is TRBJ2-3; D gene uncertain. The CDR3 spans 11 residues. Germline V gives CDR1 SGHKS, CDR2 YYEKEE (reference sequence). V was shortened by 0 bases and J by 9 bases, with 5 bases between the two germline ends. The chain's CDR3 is CASSLAETQYF. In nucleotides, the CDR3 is TGTGCCAGCAGCTTGGCCGAGACGCAGTATTTT. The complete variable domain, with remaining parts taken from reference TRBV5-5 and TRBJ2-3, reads DAGVTQSPTHLIKTRGQQVTLRCSPISGHKSVSWYQQVLGQGPQFIFQYYEKEERGRGNFPDRFSARQFPNYSSELNVNALLLGDSALYLCASSLAETQYFGPGTRLTVL.

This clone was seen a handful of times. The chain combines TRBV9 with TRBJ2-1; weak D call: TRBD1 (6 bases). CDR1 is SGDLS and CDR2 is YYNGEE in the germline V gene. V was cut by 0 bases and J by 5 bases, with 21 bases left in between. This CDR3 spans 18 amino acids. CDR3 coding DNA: TGTGCCAGCAGCGTAGGCGGCCCCCTAAGGGGGACCAACAATGAGCAGTTCTTC. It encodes CASSVGGPLRGTNNEQFF.

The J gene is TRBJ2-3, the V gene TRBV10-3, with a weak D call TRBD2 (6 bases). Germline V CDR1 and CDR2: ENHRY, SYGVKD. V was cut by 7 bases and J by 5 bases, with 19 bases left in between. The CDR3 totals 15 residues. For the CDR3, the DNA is TGTGCCATCACCCGGCGGGAAAGGTCGGGAGATACGCAGTATTTT. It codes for CAITRRERSGDTQYF.

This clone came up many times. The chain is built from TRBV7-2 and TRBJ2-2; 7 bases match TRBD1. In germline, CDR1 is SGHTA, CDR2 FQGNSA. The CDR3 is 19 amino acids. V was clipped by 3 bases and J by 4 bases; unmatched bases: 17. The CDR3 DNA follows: TGTGCCAGCAGCTTTCGAGCAATACAGGGGTGGGAAGGCACCGGGGAGCTGTTTTTT. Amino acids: CASSFRAIQGWEGTGELFF.

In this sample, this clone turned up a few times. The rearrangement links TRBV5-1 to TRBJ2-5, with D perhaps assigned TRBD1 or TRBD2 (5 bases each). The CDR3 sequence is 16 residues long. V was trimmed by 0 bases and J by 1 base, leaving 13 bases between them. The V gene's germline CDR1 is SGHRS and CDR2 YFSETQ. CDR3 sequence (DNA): TGCGCCAGCAGCTTGGCCGGGGACCCACGCCAAGAGACCCAGTACTTC. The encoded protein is CASSLAGDPRQETQYF.

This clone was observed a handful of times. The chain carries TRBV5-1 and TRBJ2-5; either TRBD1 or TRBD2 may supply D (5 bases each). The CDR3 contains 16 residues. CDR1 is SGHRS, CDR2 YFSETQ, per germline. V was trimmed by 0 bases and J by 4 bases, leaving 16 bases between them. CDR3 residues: CASSLGSGYGGETQYF. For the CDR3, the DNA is TGCGCCAGCAGCTTGGGGTCAGGGTACGGAGGAGAGACCCAGTACTTC. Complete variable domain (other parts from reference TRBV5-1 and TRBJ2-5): KAGVTQTPRYLIKTRGQQVTLSCSPISGHRSVSWYQQTPGQGLQFLFEYFSETQRNKGNFPGRFSGRQFSNSRSEMNVSTLELGDSALYLCASSLGSGYGGETQYFGPGTRLLVL.

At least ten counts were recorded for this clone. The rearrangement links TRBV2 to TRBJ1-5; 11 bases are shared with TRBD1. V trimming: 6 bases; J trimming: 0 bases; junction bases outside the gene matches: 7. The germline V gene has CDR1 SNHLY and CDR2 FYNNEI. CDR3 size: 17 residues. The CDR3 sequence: CASRDRTGGGSNQPQHF. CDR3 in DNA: TGTGCCAGCAGGGATAGGACAGGGGGCGGTAGCAATCAGCCCCAGCATTTT.

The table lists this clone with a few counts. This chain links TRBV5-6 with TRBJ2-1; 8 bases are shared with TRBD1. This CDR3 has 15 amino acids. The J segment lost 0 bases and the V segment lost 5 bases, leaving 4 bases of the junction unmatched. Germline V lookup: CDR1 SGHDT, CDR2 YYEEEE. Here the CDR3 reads CASSPTGGSYNEQFF. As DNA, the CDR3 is TGTGCCAGCAGTCCTACAGGGGGCTCCTACAATGAGCAGTTCTTC.

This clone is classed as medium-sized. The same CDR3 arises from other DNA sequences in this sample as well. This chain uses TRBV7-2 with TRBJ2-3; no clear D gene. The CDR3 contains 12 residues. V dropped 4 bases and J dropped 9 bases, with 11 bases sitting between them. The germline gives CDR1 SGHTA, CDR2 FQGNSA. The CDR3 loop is CASSSTTRTQYF. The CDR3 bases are TGTGCCAGCAGCTCCACTACCCGCACGCAGTATTTT.

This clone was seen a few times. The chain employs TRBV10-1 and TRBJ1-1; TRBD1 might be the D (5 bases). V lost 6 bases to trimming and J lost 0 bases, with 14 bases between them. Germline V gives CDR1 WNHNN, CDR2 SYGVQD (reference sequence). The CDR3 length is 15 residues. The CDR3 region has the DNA TGCGCCAGCAGGCCCCTGGGACGGATGAACACTGAAGCTTTCTTT. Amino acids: CASRPLGRMNTEAFF.

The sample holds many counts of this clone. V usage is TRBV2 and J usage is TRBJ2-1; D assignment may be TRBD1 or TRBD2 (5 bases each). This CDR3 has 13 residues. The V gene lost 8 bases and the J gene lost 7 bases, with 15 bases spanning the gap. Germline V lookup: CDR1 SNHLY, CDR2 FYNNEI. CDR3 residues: CASLRLEGNEQFF. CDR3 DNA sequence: TGTGCCAGCCTAAGACTCGAGGGGAATGAGCAGTTCTTC. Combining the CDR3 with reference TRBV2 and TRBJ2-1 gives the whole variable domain EPEVTQTPSHQVTQMGQEVILRCVPISNHLYFYWYRQILGQKVEFLVSFYNNEISEKSEIFDDQFSVERPDGSNFTLKIRSTKLEDSAMYFCASLRLEGNEQFFGPGTRLTVL.